Included here is one T cell receptor (beta chain) sequence, with context. In the study's own analysis: Amplification of reference gene primers was used by the study to estimate nucleated cell counts. Sequencing used immunoSEQ multiplex PCR; TCRdb keeps in-frame clones, though not all of them. V, J and clone size are taken as reported in that table, and D and trimming were inferred from the DNA itself. The sample has tens of thousands of clones; roughly 80% are singletons. Germline lookup yields CDR1 SGHDT and CDR2 YYEEEE. V was clipped by 3 bases and J by 8 bases, with 14 bases between them. CDR3 length equals 13 residues. The data stem from a study of blood T cell repertoires in COVID-19. Study as a whole: Sources were T cells, B-cell-depleted T cells, or PBMCs; the material itself was cDNA or gDNA.

The source of this sequence is a human donor with acute or convalescent COVID-19. The donor label of this sample is uncertain. Sequencing was performed on peripheral blood. V is TRBV5-6 and J is TRBJ1-2, with a weak D call TRBD1 (5 bases). The CDR3 region is CASSWADSSGYTF. DNA of the CDR3: TGTGCCAGCAGCTGGGCAGACAGTTCCGGCTACACCTTC.